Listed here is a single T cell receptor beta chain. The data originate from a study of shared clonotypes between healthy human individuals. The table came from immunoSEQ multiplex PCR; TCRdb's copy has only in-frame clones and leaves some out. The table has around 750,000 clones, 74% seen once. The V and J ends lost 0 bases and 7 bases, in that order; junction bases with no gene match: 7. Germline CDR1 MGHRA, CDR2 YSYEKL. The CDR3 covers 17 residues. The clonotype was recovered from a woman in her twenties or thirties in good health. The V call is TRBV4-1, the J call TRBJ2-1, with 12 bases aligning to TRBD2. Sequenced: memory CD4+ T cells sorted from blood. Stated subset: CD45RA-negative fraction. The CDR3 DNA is TGCGCCAGCAGCCAAGACCCGACTAGCGGGGGACCAAATGAGCAGTTCTTC. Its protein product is CASSQDPTSGGPNEQFF.